This T cell receptor beta chain appears in the sequencing data of a study of blood T cell repertoires in COVID-19. This CDR3 is 16 amino acids long. The V end lost 0 bases, the J end lost 2 bases, and 13 bases lay between the germline ends. CDR1 is LGHNA and CDR2 is YNFKEQ in the germline V gene. Libraries were prepared by immunoSEQ multiplex PCR; TCRdb keeps only in-frame clonotypes and omits some of them. Among roughly 140,000 clones listed, around 90% were seen once. Material: peripheral blood. This clonotype was sampled from a man in his 70s with acute or convalescent COVID-19. V gene TRBV4-2 combines with J gene TRBJ1-2, with D perhaps matching TRBD1 (6 bases). The CDR3 region is CASSQDTNRENYGYTF. Written as DNA, the CDR3 is TGTGCCAGCAGCCAAGATACCAACAGGGAAAACTATGGCTACACCTTC.